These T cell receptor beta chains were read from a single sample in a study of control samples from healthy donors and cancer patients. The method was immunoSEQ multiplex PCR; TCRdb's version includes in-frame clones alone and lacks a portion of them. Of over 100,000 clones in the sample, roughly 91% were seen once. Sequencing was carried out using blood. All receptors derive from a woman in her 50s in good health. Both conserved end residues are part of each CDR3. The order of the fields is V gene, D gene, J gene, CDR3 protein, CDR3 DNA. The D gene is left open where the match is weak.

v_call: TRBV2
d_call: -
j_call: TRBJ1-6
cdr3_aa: CASSMSSYNSPLHF
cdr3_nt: TGTGCCAGCAGTATGTCCTCCTATAATTCACCCCTCCACTTT

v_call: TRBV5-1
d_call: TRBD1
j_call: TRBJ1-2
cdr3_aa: CASSLAGTGPRYGYTF
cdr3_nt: TGCGCCAGCAGCTTGGCGGGGACAGGGCCAAGGTATGGCTACACCTTC

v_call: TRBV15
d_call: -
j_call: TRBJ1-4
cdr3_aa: CATSREHQANEKLFF
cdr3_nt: TGTGCCACCAGCAGAGAGCACCAGGCAAATGAAAAACTGTTTTTT

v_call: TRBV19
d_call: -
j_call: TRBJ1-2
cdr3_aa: CASSPLDIPSAGYTF
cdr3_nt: TGTGCCAGTAGTCCATTGGACATTCCGTCGGCTGGCTACACCTTC

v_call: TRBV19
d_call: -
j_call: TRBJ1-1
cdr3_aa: CASSMKGYTEAFF
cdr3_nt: TGTGCCAGTAGTATGAAAGGGTACACTGAAGCTTTCTTT

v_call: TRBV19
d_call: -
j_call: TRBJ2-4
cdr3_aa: CASSPEVGGARAKNIQYF
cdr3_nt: TGTGCCAGTAGTCCAGAGGTGGGGGGCGCCCGGGCCAAAAACATTCAGTACTTC

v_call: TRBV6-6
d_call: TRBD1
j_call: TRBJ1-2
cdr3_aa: CASSRDRAGDYGYTF
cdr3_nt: TGTGCCAGCAGTCGAGACAGGGCGGGAGACTATGGCTACACCTTC

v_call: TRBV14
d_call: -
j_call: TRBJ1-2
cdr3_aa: CASSQEGEGIPGAYGYTF
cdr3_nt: TGTGCCAGCAGCCAAGAAGGGGAGGGGATACCAGGTGCCTATGGCTACACCTTC

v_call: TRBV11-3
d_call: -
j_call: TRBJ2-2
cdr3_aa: CASSATRTGELFF
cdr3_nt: TGTGCCAGCAGCGCGACAAGAACCGGGGAGCTGTTTTTT

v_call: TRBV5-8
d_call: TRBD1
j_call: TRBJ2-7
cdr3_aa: CASSPGGQGSHEQYF
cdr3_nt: TGTGCCAGCAGCCCGGGGGGACAGGGATCCCACGAGCAGTACTTC

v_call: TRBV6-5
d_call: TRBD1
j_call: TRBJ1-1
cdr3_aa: CASSYETGSGAFF
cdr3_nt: TGTGCCAGCAGTTACGAGACAGGGAGTGGAGCTTTCTTT